The present T cell receptor beta chain was sequenced within a study of cytomegalovirus exposure and HLA in healthy donors. Across the whole study: Earlier, 117 million unique TCR beta sequences were recovered from about 200 million T cells by an analysis.

The PCR used 60 Vbeta and 13 Jbeta primers. TCRdb's copy holds only in-frame clones and misses some; the assay was immunoSEQ multiplex PCR. The sample comprises 85,000 to 110,000 clones, 60% to 70% of which are singletons, and around 3.3% rests with the top ten. Germline V CDR1 and CDR2: SGHRS, YFSETQ. CDR3 length equals 15 residues. V shed 1 base and J shed 7 bases, with 18 bases lying between them. With regard to this clone: What it recognizes is unknown.

Regarding the study as a whole: Investigators reported around 150 TCR beta chains as tied to cytomegalovirus. V- and J-gene trimming in TCR beta was tied to a missense DCLRE1C variant by an analysis performed later.

The V call is TRBV5-1, the J call TRBJ2-7, with D possibly matching TRBD1 (6 bases). Sequencing was performed on PBMCs. The sequence came from a woman in her 50s in good health and CMV-seronegative. CDR3 nucleotide sequence: TGCGCCAGCAGCTTGAGCTGGACAGTCAAGGGGGAGCAGTACTTC. This codes for CASSLSWTVKGEQYF.